This T cell receptor (beta chain) stems from a study of tumor T cells in aggressive B-cell lymphoma. Here immunoSEQ multiplex PCR was the method, and the copy in TCRdb shows in-frame clones only, minus some. This sample yields fewer than 6,500 clones, of which approximately 94% are seen a single time; around 4% belongs to the top ten. This CDR3 has 11 residues. Germline V gene data show CDR1 as DFQATT and CDR2 as SNEGSKA (reference sequence). As concerns this clone: The junction does not match germline at one end; this may be a read error.

The chain has TRBV20-1 and TRBJ2-7; D not resolved. This TCR came from an adult with diffuse large B cell lymphoma. Material: tumor tissue. The CDR3 DNA follows: TGCAGCGCTAAGGCCTGGGCCGAACAGTACTTC. Amino acid sequence: CSAKAWAEQYF.